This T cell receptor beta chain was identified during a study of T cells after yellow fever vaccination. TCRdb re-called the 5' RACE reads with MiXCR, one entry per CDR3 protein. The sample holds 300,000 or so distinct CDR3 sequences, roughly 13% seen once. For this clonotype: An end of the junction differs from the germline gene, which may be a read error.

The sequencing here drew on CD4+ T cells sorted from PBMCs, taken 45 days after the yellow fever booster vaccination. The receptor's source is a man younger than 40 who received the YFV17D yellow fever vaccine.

The CDR3 bases are TGTGCCAGCAGCGGGGCCTCACTTACCTTC. Translating it yields CASSGASLTF. V is TRBV11-2 and J is TRBJ2-1; D is possibly TRBD1 (5 bases). CDR1 SGHAT and CDR2 FQNNGV come from the germline V gene. This CDR3 has 10 residues.